These 19 T cell receptor beta chains were all obtained from the same sample, sequenced in a study of blood T cells in healthy people across ages. Alongside a J-beta primer mix, a sample-barcoded 5' primer served in a second PCR lasting about 6 to 11 cycles. TCRdb independently ran MiXCR on the 5' RACE reads; one entry per CDR3 protein. Of more than 550,000 distinct CDR3 sequences in the sample, about a fifth were seen once. Sequenced: blood. The receptors were sampled from a man between 70 and 80 years old in good health.

This clonotype turned up a few times. V usage is TRBV7-9 and J usage is TRBJ1-5, with D maybe TRBD1 (5 bases). The CDR3 is 12 amino acids. The V end lost 5 bases, the J end lost 8 bases, and 10 bases lay between the germline ends. Germline loops: CDR1 SEHNR, CDR2 FQNEAQ (reference sequence). CDR3 coding DNA: TGTGCCAGCAGCGGGGCGGAGGAGCCCCAGCATTTT. Translating it yields CASSGAEEPQHF. Filled out from reference TRBV7-9 and TRBJ1-5, the complete variable domain reads DTGVSQNPRHKITKRGQNVTFRCDPISEHNRLYWYRQTLGQGPEFLTYFQNEAQLEKSRLLSDRFSAERPKGSFSTLEIQRTEQGDSAMYLCASSGAEEPQHFGDGTRLSIL.

This clonotype has only a few counts. CDR3 loop: CASRSDRKNIQYF. The CDR3 nucleotides are TGTGCCAGCAGAAGTGACAGGAAAAACATTCAGTACTTC. The chain combines TRBV27 with TRBJ2-4, with D maybe TRBD1 (6 bases). The ends were cut back, 6 bases at V and 4 bases at J, with 10 bases in the middle. The CDR3 has 13 residues. The germline V gene has CDR1 MNHEY and CDR2 SMNVEV (reference sequence).

There are a few counts of this clonotype. This rearrangement joins TRBV7-9 to TRBJ2-3; 9 bases are a match to TRBD2. CDR3 length equals 17 residues. V shed 5 bases and J 6 bases; nucleotides not matched to a gene: 15. CDR1 is SEHNR, CDR2 FQNEAQ, per germline (reference sequence). CDR3 nucleotide sequence: TGTGCCAGCAGCCAATATTCGGGGACTAGCCTTTCGGATACGCAGTATTTT. Amino acid sequence: CASSQYSGTSLSDTQYF.

Note on this clonotype: The CDR3 carries no conserved terminal phenylalanine or tryptophan, so it likely arises from a read error. The V and J genes are TRBV20-1 and TRBJ1-2, with a possible D match to TRBD1 (6 bases). The CDR3 sequence is 15 residues long. The germline V gene has CDR1 DFQATT and CDR2 SNEGSKA (reference sequence). V lost 5 bases, J lost 8 bases, and 24 bases lay in between. The DNA of the CDR3 is TGCAGTGCTTTTACAGACAGGACAAACCCTGGGGGCTACACCCTC. Amino acids: CSAFTDRTNPGGYTL.

This clonotype showed up just a few times. CDR3 region: CAIDLRGRVILHTEAFF. The CDR3 DNA follows: TGTGCCATCGACCTCAGGGGGCGGGTCATACTCCACACTGAAGCTTTCTTT. The chain employs TRBV21-1 and TRBJ1-1; the table gives TRBD1 as D, unverified against the DNA. TRBV21-1 is reported as a pseudogene. This CDR3 is built from 17 residues.

The chain combines TRBV7-2 with TRBJ1-2; D not certain. CDR1 and CDR2 (germline): SGHTA, FQGNSA. V shed 4 bases and J shed 2 bases, with 11 bases lying between them. This CDR3 has 14 amino acids. The CDR3 bases are TGTGCCAGCAGCTCCGGGGTCAGGAACTATGGCTACACCTTC. This gives the protein CASSSGVRNYGYTF. Complete variable domain (other parts from reference TRBV7-2 and TRBJ1-2): GAGVSQSPSNKVTEKGKDVELRCDPISGHTALYWYRQSLGQGLEFLIYFQGNSAPDKSGLPSDRFSAERTGGSVSTLTIQRTQQEDSAVYLCASSSGVRNYGYTFGSGTRLTVV.

V is TRBV7-2 and J is TRBJ2-7, with no clear D. V gave up 4 bases and J gave up 0 bases, with 13 bases separating them. The germline CDR1 and CDR2 sequences are SGHTA and FQGNSA. This CDR3 contains 15 residues. The CDR3 here is CASSYRPEYSYEQYF. The CDR3, as DNA: TGTGCCAGCAGCTACCGACCGGAATACTCCTACGAGCAGTACTTC.

This clonotype turned up a few times. The V and J genes are TRBV5-1 and TRBJ2-3; 8 bases are shared with TRBD2. Germline values: CDR1 SGHRS, CDR2 YFSETQ. J gave up 2 bases and V 0 bases, and 2 bases lay outside the gene matches. The CDR3 length is 15 residues. The CDR3 bases are TGCGCCAGCAGCTTGGCACTAGCGGTCACAGATACGCAGTATTTT. Translated, it gives CASSLALAVTDTQYF.

This clonotype was counted between two and nine times. The chain employs TRBV24-1 and TRBJ2-1; perhaps TRBD2 as D (6 bases). V was cut by 2 bases and J by 0 bases, with 13 bases left in between. CDR3 length equals 17 residues. Germline lookup yields CDR1 KGHDR and CDR2 SFDVKD. The CDR3 reads CATSDSWRESSYNEQFF. DNA of the CDR3: TGTGCCACCAGTGATTCCTGGAGGGAGAGCTCCTACAATGAGCAGTTCTTC.

The J gene is TRBJ1-2, the V gene TRBV12-3 or TRBV12-4; D gene uncertain. Deletions cut 3 bases from V and 0 bases from J, with 5 bases between. This CDR3 is built from 13 residues. CDR3 DNA: TGTGCCAGCAGTTTCTTGGCTAACTATGGCTACACCTTC. Translated, it gives CASSFLANYGYTF.

The genes are TRBV5-4 and TRBJ1-6, with TRBD1 as a possible D gene (6 bases). CDR1 is SGHNT and CDR2 is YYREEE in the germline V gene (reference sequence). V lost 0 bases and J lost 5, with 9 bases in between. The CDR3 has 15 amino acids. CDR3: CASSLDRTDNSPLHF. CDR3 sequence (DNA): TGTGCCAGCAGCTTGGACCGGACAGATAATTCACCCCTCCACTTT.

J is TRBJ2-1 and V is TRBV12-5; D is perhaps TRBD2 (6 bases). The CDR3 is 16 amino acids. The V gene's germline CDR1 is LGHNT and CDR2 FRNRAP. V was cut by 5 bases and J by 8 bases, with 22 bases left in between. The CDR3 protein is CASGLTDLRGGHEQFF. In nucleotides, the CDR3 is TGTGCTAGTGGTCTGACGGACTTGCGGGGTGGGCATGAGCAGTTCTTC.

The chain links TRBV6-5 to TRBJ2-4, with a tentative D call TRBD2 (6 bases). The ends were cut back, 0 bases at V and 6 bases at J, with 12 bases in the middle. From germline, CDR1 is MNHEY and CDR2 SVGAGI. The CDR3 totals 15 residues. CDR3 nucleotide sequence: TGTGCCAGCAGTTACTCTCAGGGAGGCGGAAACATTCAGTACTTC. Translated: CASSYSQGGGNIQYF.

This clonotype came up a few times. The chain joins TRBV5-1 to TRBJ1-1, with D uncertain. This CDR3 has 16 amino acids. Germline V CDR1 and CDR2: SGHRS, YFSETQ. V lost 0 bases and J 0 bases, leaving 12 bases between the germline ends. CDR3 sequence: CASSLVRTFMNTEAFF. CDR3 sequence (DNA): TGCGCCAGCAGCTTGGTCCGTACGTTCATGAACACTGAAGCTTTCTTT.

This clonotype turned up a few times. This sequence joins TRBV9 and TRBJ1-2; 9 nucleotides agree with TRBD1. Germline loops: CDR1 SGDLS, CDR2 YYNGEE. This CDR3 spans 15 amino acids. J was trimmed by 4 bases and V by 0 bases; bases with no gene match: 4. The CDR3 DNA reads as TGTGCCAGCAGCGTAGGAACAGGGGGCGGCTATGGCTACACCTTC. Translated: CASSVGTGGGYGYTF. The full variable domain, with the rest looked up from reference TRBV9 and TRBJ1-2, is DSGVTQTPKHLITATGQRVTLRCSPRSGDLSVYWYQQSLDQGLQFLIQYYNGEERAKGNILERFSAQQFPDLHSELNLSSLELGDSALYFCASSVGTGGGYGYTFGSGTRLTVV.

This chain uses TRBV12-3 or TRBV12-4 with TRBJ1-1, with D perhaps matching TRBD1 (6 bases). This CDR3 is built from 15 residues. V was pared by 4 bases and J by 5 bases, with 17 bases between. Here the CDR3 DNA reads TGTGCCAGCAGTTGGCTATCAGGGAGGGGGACTGAAGCTTTCTTT. Its protein is CASSWLSGRGTEAFF.

V gene TRBV5-6 combines with J gene TRBJ2-3, with D uncertain. CDR1 is SGHDT and CDR2 is YYEEEE in the germline V gene. The CDR3 runs to 13 residues. Trimming stripped 0 bases from V and 8 bases from J, with 10 bases between. CDR3 residues: CASSLAIAGTQYF. The DNA for the CDR3 is TGTGCCAGCAGCTTGGCCATAGCCGGTACGCAGTATTTT.

This clonotype was counted once. The chain has TRBV3-1 and TRBJ2-5; D uncertain. TRBJ2-1 explains the end of the DNA better; the J call may be wrong. Germline CDR1 is LGHDT and CDR2 is YNNKEL (reference sequence). The CDR3 loop spans 14 amino acids. As DNA, the CDR3 is TGTGCCAGCAGCCAAAACTCGGACGACCATGAGCAGTTCTTC. It translates to CASSQNSDDHEQFF.

This chain joins TRBV13 and TRBJ1-1; D possibly corresponds to TRBD1 (5 bases). This CDR3 is built from 14 residues. Germline-derived CDR1 and CDR2 are PRHDT and FYEKMQ (reference sequence). Deletions cut 4 bases from V and 5 bases from J, with 14 bases between. The CDR3, as DNA: TGTGCCAGCAGCTCCTCCGGGGCCCATACTGAAGCTTTCTTT. Protein product: CASSSSGAHTEAFF.